The sample holds a few counts of the clone carrying this T cell receptor beta chain. Its specificity is not known. CDR3 length: 14 amino acids. After removal of 5 bases from V and 12 bases from J, the junction contained 10 bases not matched to a gene. Germline V gene data show CDR1 as SGHTA and CDR2 as FQGNSA. TCRdb itself ran the 5' RACE reads through MiXCR, one entry per CDR3 protein. Of some 120,000 distinct CDR3 sequences in the sample, 15% to 20% were seen once. The sample comes from a study of T-cell memory formation after mild COVID-19. Regarding the study as a whole: Clones that contracted clustered mainly in CM and EM if CD4+ and in EMRA if CD8+. The second-wave clones peaking on day 37 were not confirmed as SARS-CoV-2-specific. CD4+ bias marked clones expanding day 15 to 37, unlike balanced contracting clones. Memory cells collected pre-infection included some clones that later responded, suggesting cross-reactive memory joined.

The V gene is TRBV7-2, the J gene TRBJ2-3; TRBD2 matches 11 bases. This clonotype was obtained from an adult woman who had mild COVID-19 (a few samples of this study predate the infection). Cell type and time point are not known. Sequencing input: PBMCs or a T cell subset sorted from them (not recorded which). This chain's CDR3 is CASSPPTSGKSQYF. The CDR3 DNA is TGTGCCAGCAGCCCCCCGACTAGCGGGAAATCTCAGTATTTT.